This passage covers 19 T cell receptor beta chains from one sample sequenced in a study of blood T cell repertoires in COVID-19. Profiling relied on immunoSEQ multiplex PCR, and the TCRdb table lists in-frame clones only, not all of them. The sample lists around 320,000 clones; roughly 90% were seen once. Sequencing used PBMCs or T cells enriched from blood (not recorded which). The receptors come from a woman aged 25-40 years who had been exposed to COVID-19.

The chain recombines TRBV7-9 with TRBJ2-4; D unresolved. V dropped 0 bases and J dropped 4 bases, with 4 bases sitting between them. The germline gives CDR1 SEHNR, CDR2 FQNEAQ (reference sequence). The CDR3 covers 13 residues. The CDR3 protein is CASSLARKNIQYF. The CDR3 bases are TGTGCCAGCAGCTTAGCGCGGAAAAACATTCAGTACTTC. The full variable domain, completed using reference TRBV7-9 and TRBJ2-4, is DTGVSQNPRHKITKRGQNVTFRCDPISEHNRLYWYRQTLGQGPEFLTYFQNEAQLEKSRLLSDRFSAERPKGSFSTLEIQRTEQGDSAMYLCASSLARKNIQYFGAGTRLSVL.

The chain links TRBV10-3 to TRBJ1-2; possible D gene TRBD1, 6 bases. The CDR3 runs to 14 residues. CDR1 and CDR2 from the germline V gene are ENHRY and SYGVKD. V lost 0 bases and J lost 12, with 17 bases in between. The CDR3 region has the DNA TGTGCCATCAGTGAGTCTACCCAGGGGCCCGTGGACACCTTC. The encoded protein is CAISESTQGPVDTF.

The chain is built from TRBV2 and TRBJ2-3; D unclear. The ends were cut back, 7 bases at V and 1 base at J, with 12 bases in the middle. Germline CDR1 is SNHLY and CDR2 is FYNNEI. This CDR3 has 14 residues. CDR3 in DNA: TGTGCCAGCAAGACTTTTCAAGGCACAGATACGCAGTATTTT. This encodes CASKTFQGTDTQYF.

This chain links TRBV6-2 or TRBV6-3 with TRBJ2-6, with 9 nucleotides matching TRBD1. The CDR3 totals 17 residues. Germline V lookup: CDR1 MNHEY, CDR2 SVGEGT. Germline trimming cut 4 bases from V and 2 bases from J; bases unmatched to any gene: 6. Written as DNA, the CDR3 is TGTGCCAGCAGTTTCGGGACAGGGTGGCCTGGGGCCAACGTCCTGACTTTC. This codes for CASSFGTGWPGANVLTF.

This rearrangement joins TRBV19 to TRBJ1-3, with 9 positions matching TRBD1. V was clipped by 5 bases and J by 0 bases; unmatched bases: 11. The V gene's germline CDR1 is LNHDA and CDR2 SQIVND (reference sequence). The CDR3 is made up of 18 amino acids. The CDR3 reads CASSVRDRASISGNTIYF. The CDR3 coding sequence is TGTGCCAGTAGTGTCCGGGACAGGGCCTCTATCTCTGGAAACACCATATATTTT.

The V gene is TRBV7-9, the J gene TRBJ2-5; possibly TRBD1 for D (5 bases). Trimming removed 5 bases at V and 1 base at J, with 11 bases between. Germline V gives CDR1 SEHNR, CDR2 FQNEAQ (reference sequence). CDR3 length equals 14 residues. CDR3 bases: TGTGCCAGCAGCCTGTCAGGGTCCCAAGAGACCCAGTACTTC. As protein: CASSLSGSQETQYF.

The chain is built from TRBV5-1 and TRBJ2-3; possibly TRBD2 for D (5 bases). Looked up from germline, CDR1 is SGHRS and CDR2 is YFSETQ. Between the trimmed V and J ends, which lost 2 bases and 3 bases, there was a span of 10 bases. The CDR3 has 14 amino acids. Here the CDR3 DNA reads TGCGCCAGCAGCTTAGGGAGCACGACAGATACGCAGTATTTT. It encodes CASSLGSTTDTQYF.

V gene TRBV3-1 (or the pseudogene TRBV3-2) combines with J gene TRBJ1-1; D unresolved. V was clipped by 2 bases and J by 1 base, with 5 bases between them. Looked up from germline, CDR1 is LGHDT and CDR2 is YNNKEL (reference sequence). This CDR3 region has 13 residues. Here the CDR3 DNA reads TGTGCCAGCAGCCAAATCAGGAACACTGAAGCTTTCTTT. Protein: CASSQIRNTEAFF.

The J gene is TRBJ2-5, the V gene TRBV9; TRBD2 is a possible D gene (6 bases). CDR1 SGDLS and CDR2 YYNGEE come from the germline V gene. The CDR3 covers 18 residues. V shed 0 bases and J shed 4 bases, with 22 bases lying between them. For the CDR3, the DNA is TGTGCCAGCAGCGTAGGTACACTGGGGACTCAAAGGAGAGAGACCCAGTACTTC. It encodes CASSVGTLGTQRRETQYF. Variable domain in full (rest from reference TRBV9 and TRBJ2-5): DSGVTQTPKHLITATGQRVTLRCSPRSGDLSVYWYQQSLDQGLQFLIQYYNGEERAKGNILERFSAQQFPDLHSELNLSSLELGDSALYFCASSVGTLGTQRRETQYFGPGTRLLVL.

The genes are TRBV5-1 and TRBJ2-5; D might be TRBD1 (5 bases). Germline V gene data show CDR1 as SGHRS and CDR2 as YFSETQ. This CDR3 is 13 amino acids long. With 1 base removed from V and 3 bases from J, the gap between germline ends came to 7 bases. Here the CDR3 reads CASSLSREETQYF. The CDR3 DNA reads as TGCGCCAGCAGCTTGTCCAGGGAAGAGACCCAGTACTTC.

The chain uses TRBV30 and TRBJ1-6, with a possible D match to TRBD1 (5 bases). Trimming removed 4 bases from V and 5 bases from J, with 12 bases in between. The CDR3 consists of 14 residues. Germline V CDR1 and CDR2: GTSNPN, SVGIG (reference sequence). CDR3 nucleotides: TGTGCCTGGAAACCGGGACTTCATAATTCACCCCTCCACTTT. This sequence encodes CAWKPGLHNSPLHF.

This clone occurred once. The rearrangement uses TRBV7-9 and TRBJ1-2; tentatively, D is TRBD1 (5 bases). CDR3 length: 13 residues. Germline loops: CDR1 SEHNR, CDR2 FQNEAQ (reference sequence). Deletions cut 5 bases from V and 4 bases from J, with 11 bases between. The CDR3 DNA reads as TGTGCCAGCAGCATGGACGGGGGCTATGGCTACACCTTC. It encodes CASSMDGGYGYTF.

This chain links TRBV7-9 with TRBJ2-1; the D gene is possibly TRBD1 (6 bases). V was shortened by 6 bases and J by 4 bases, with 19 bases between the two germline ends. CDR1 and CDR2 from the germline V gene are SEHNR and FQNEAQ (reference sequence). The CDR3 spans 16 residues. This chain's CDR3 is CASSSASGVVYNEQFF. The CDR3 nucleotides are TGTGCCAGCAGTTCCGCGTCAGGGGTAGTGTACAATGAGCAGTTCTTC.

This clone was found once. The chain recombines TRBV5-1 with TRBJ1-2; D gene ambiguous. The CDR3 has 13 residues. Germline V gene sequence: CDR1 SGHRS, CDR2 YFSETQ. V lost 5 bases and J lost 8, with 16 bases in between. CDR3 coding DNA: TGCGCCAGCAGTTTTAACAGAGCAGGCGGCTACACCTTC. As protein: CASSFNRAGGYTF.

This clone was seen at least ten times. This chain's CDR3 is CASSWDSPPEKLFF. The CDR3 nucleotides read TGTGCCAGCAGCTGGGACAGTCCTCCTGAAAAACTGTTTTTT. This chain joins TRBV7-2 and TRBJ1-4, with 7 bases matching TRBD1. CDR1 is SGHTA and CDR2 is FQGNSA in the germline V gene. This CDR3 is built from 14 residues. J lost 7 bases, V lost 4 bases, and 6 bases had no gene match. Complete variable domain (other parts from reference TRBV7-2 and TRBJ1-4): GAGVSQSPSNKVTEKGKDVELRCDPISGHTALYWYRQSLGQGLEFLIYFQGNSAPDKSGLPSDRFSAERTGGSVSTLTIQRTQQEDSAVYLCASSWDSPPEKLFFGSGTQLSVL.

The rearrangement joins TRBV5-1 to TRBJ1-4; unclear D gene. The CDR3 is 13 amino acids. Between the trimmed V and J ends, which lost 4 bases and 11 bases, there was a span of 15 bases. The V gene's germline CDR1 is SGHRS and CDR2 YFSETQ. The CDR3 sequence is CASSPGGANKLFF. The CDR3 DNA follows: TGCGCCAGCAGCCCTGGTGGAGCAAATAAACTGTTTTTT.

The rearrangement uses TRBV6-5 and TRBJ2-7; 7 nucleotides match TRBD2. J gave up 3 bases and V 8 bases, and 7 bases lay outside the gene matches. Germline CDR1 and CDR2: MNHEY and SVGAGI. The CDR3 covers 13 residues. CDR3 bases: TGTGCCAGCGTGGGAGCGGGAATCTACGAGCAGTACTTC. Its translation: CASVGAGIYEQYF.

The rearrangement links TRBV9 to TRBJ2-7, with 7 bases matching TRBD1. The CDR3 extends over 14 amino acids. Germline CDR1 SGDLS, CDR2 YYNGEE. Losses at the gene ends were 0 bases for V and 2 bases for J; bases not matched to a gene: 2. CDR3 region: CASSVDRGAYEQYF. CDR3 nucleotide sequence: TGTGCCAGCAGCGTAGACAGGGGAGCCTACGAGCAGTACTTC.

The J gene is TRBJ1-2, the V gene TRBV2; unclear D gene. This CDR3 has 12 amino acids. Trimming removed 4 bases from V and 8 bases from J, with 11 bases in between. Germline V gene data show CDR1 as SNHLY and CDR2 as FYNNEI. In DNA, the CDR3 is TGTGCCAGCAGTGTAAACCGGGAAGGCTACACCTTC. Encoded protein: CASSVNREGYTF.